This T cell receptor beta chain came from a study of metastatic and nonmetastatic thyroid tumors. Treatment of any kind had been given to no patient before thyroid surgery. Authors' methods: It was from CDR3 differences across clinicopathological groups that a distant-metastasis classifier for papillary thyroid cancer was built. TCRdb re-called the PCR reads with MiXCR. TCRdb's processing, not the authors' own work, is the source of the V and J calls. Of almost 85,000 clones listed, under 15% are singletons. A word on this clone: A much larger clone differs by one base, so this may be a read error.

The receptor was isolated from a female donor with papillary thyroid cancer or a benign thyroid nodule (not recorded which). Some clones in this sample may be carry-over from other donors' samples. What was sequenced was tumor tissue.

CDR3 in DNA: TGCAGTGCTGACAACGGCGGGATAATCACAGATACGCAGTATTTT. This codes for CSADNGGIITDTQYF. V is TRBV20-1 and J is TRBJ2-3; possibly TRBD2 for D (6 bases). The CDR3 is made up of 15 amino acids. Trimming removed 5 bases at V and 2 bases at J, with 17 bases between. Germline values: CDR1 DFQATT, CDR2 SNEGSKA (reference sequence).